These 30 T cell receptor beta chains were all obtained from the same sample, sequenced in a study of blood T cells in healthy people across ages. It was with a sample-barcoded 5' primer and a J-beta primer mix that a second PCR of roughly 7 to 12 cycles was run. TCRdb ran MiXCR on the 5' RACE reads and lists one entry per CDR3 protein. The data show around 600,000 distinct CDR3 sequences, roughly 48% seen once. Material for sequencing was blood. The receptors derive from a man older than 75 in good health.

The CDR3 nucleotides are TGTGCCAGCAGCCCCTCCAGGTTTGGCTACACCTTC. Protein sequence: CASSPSRFGYTF. This chain uses TRBV7-2 with TRBJ1-2; no firm D call. Germline lookup yields CDR1 SGHTA and CDR2 FQGNSA. The CDR3 is made up of 12 amino acids. The ends were cut back, 5 bases at V and 7 bases at J, with 11 bases in the middle.

This clonotype was seen ten or more times. The J gene is TRBJ2-6, the V gene TRBV6-6; D gene unclear. CDR1 and CDR2 (germline): MNHNY, SVGAGI (reference sequence). The CDR3 loop spans 16 amino acids. V was cut by 6 bases and J by 1 base, with 13 bases left in between. The CDR3 region is CASSPPMRSGANVLTF. The CDR3 DNA follows: TGTGCCAGCAGCCCCCCGATGAGGTCTGGGGCCAACGTCCTGACTTTC.

The table lists this clonotype with a few counts. The V and J genes are TRBV7-9 and TRBJ2-5; perhaps TRBD1 as D (6 bases). The V gene's germline CDR1 is SEHNR and CDR2 FQNEAQ (reference sequence). V gave up 5 bases and J gave up 5 bases, with 15 bases separating them. The CDR3 has 14 amino acids. The CDR3 spells CASSITGTMETQYF. Here the CDR3 DNA reads TGTGCCAGCAGCATAACCGGGACAATGGAGACCCAGTACTTC.

This chain links TRBV6-6 with TRBJ2-7; D is uncertain. Per the germline V gene, CDR1 is MNHNY and CDR2 is SVGAGI (reference sequence). The CDR3 runs to 13 residues. V was pared by 3 bases and J by 5 bases, with 11 bases between. CDR3 bases: TGTGCCAGCAGTTATTACCCAGCCGACGAGCAGTACTTC. Amino acid sequence: CASSYYPADEQYF.

The V gene is TRBV4-1, the J gene TRBJ1-1; perhaps TRBD1 as D (6 bases). With 3 bases removed from V and 3 bases from J, the gap between germline ends came to 14 bases. This CDR3 is 15 amino acids long. The germline gives CDR1 MGHRA, CDR2 YSYEKL. CDR3 nucleotides: TGCGCCAGCAGCCAGGCGACAGGATTTTACACTGAAGCTTTCTTT. Translating it yields CASSQATGFYTEAFF.

This clonotype was recorded at least ten times. The rearrangement joins TRBV4-2 to TRBJ2-5; no definite D call. This CDR3 region has 13 residues. The V gene lost 8 bases and the J gene lost 2 bases, with 12 bases spanning the gap. Looked up from germline, CDR1 is LGHNA and CDR2 is YNFKEQ. The CDR3 DNA is TGTGCCAGCGGTTCTGTCCCACAAGAGACCCAGTACTTC. It yields the protein CASGSVPQETQYF.

This clonotype was seen a few times. This rearrangement joins TRBV7-3 to TRBJ2-5; the D gene is possibly TRBD1 (5 bases). V dropped 3 bases and J dropped 5 bases, with 13 bases sitting between them. Germline CDR1 reads SGHTA; CDR2 reads FQGTGA. This CDR3 spans 14 amino acids. CDR3 nucleotide sequence: TGTGCCAGCAGCTTTAGTAGTTCAGGGGAGACCCAGTACTTC. It translates to CASSFSSSGETQYF.

The CDR3 nucleotides read TGCACCTCCCAGGGTAGCGGGAGCACAGATACGCAGTATTTT. It is translated as CTSQGSGSTDTQYF. V gene TRBV29-1 combines with J gene TRBJ2-3; 7 bases fit TRBD2. CDR3 length: 14 amino acids. Germline-derived CDR1 and CDR2 are SQVTM and ANQGSEA.

This clonotype was counted only a few times. The chain carries TRBV29-1 and TRBJ1-2; no clear D gene. V was clipped by 4 bases and J by 4 bases, with 10 bases between them. There are 12 residues in the CDR3. Germline V gives CDR1 SQVTM, CDR2 ANQGSEA. The CDR3 is CSVAPAIYGYTF. CDR3 nucleotides: TGCAGCGTTGCGCCCGCAATCTATGGCTACACCTTC. Drawing the rest from reference TRBV29-1 and TRBJ1-2, the complete variable domain is SAVISQKPSRDICQRGTSLTIQCQVDSQVTMMFWYRQQPGQSLTLIATANQGSEATYESGFVIDKFPISRPNLTFSTLTVSNMSPEDSSIYLCSVAPAIYGYTFGSGTRLTVV.

The rearrangement joins TRBV20-1 to TRBJ2-1, with 8 bases matching TRBD2. This CDR3 is built from 15 residues. The trim removed 6 bases at V and 4 bases at J, leaving 11 bases unmatched. Germline V lookup: CDR1 DFQATT, CDR2 SNEGSKA (reference sequence). The CDR3 DNA sequence: TGCAGTGCGAGTGGGAGCGGGGGTCCTTACAATGAGCAGTTCTTC. It yields the protein CSASGSGGPYNEQFF.

Only a few counts were recorded for this clonotype. This chain joins TRBV12-3 or TRBV12-4 and TRBJ2-1; D might be TRBD2 (7 bases). Deletions cut 4 bases from V and 8 bases from J, with 18 bases between. The CDR3 sequence is 15 residues long. This chain's CDR3 is CASSSPGGRRYEQFF. CDR3 nucleotides: TGTGCCAGCAGTTCCCCCGGGGGGCGCAGGTATGAGCAGTTCTTC.

This clonotype was seen only a few times. V usage is TRBV6-6 and J usage is TRBJ2-7, with D perhaps TRBD2 (5 bases). The V gene lost 2 bases and the J gene lost 3 bases, with 14 bases spanning the gap. Germline V gene data show CDR1 as MNHNY and CDR2 as SVGAGI (reference sequence). This CDR3 is built from 15 residues. The CDR3 reads CASSYGRPGGYEQYF. DNA for the CDR3: TGTGCCAGCAGTTACGGGAGACCGGGCGGCTACGAGCAGTACTTC.

This chain uses TRBV10-3 with TRBJ2-1; D uncertain. V lost 7 bases and J lost 8, with 9 bases in between. The CDR3 extends over 11 amino acids. The germline V gene encodes CDR1 ENHRY and CDR2 SYGVKD. CDR3 region: CAIKGFDEQFF. The CDR3 coding sequence is TGTGCCATCAAGGGTTTCGATGAGCAGTTCTTC.

Notes on this clonotype: This could be a read error, since a much larger clone is one nucleotide away. The DNA for the CDR3 is TGCAGTGGTACAAGACTCCGTGGGGACTACGATGAGCAGTTCTTC. This translates into CSGTRLRGDYDEQFF. The chain combines TRBV20-1 with TRBJ2-1; 7 bases are shared with TRBD2. Per germline, CDR1 DFQATT and CDR2 SNEGSKA (reference sequence). This CDR3 has 15 amino acids.

Ten or more counts support this clonotype. The chain has TRBV27 and TRBJ2-1; 8 nucleotides match TRBD2. The germline V gene has CDR1 MNHEY and CDR2 SMNVEV (reference sequence). V trimming: 4 bases; J trimming: 4 bases; junction bases outside the gene matches: 6. This CDR3 contains 15 residues. The CDR3 nucleotides read TGTGCCAGCAGTTCCGGGACTAGTGGATACAATGAGCAGTTCTTC. Translating it yields CASSSGTSGYNEQFF.

The gene calls are TRBV10-3 and TRBJ2-5; maybe TRBD1 (7 bases). Germline CDR1 reads ENHRY; CDR2 reads SYGVKD. This CDR3 has 13 residues. Trimming cost V 7 bases and J 11 bases, with 20 bases left between them. In nucleotides, the CDR3 is TGTGCCATCACTCCGAATCAGGGGGGTGAGCAGTACTTC. It encodes CAITPNQGGEQYF.

In regard to this clonotype: Mismatch with germline at one junction end may stem from a read error. This chain's CDR3 is CASREGTGGVETQYF. The CDR3 DNA sequence: TGTGCCAGCAGAGAAGGGACAGGGGGCGTGGAGACCCAGTACTTC. The V call is TRBV6-1, the J call TRBJ2-5; 12 nucleotides match TRBD1. CDR1 MNHNS and CDR2 SASEGT come from the germline V gene. The CDR3 totals 15 residues.

CDR3 region: CASSPPDQPQHF. The CDR3 bases are TGTGCCAGCTCACCACCGGATCAGCCCCAGCATTTT. V is TRBV18 and J is TRBJ1-5; D unclear. CDR1 is KGHSH, CDR2 LQKENI, per germline. This CDR3 has 12 amino acids. With 0 bases removed from V and 5 bases from J, the gap between germline ends came to 2 bases.

This chain uses TRBV20-1 with TRBJ2-7; the match to TRBD2 covers 7 bases. V was pared by 6 bases and J by 7 bases, with 9 bases of the junction left unmatched. CDR1 DFQATT and CDR2 SNEGSKA come from the germline V gene (reference sequence). This CDR3 has 12 residues. DNA of the CDR3: TGCAGTGCGGACTCCCCAGCGGGGGAGCAGTACTTC. It encodes CSADSPAGEQYF.

This clonotype was counted many times. This chain joins TRBV29-1 and TRBJ2-4; maybe TRBD1 (5 bases). Germline loops: CDR1 SQVTM, CDR2 ANQGSEA. The CDR3 runs to 12 residues. Trimming left V 4 bases short and J 6 bases short, with 10 bases between. The CDR3 reads CSVGQSLNIQYF. As DNA, the CDR3 is TGCAGCGTTGGACAGTCTTTAAACATTCAGTACTTC.

The rearrangement uses TRBV20-1 and TRBJ2-7, with a possible D match to TRBD1 (6 bases). V was cut by 0 bases and J by 3 bases, with 15 bases left in between. The CDR3 spans 15 residues. CDR1 and CDR2 from the germline V gene are DFQATT and SNEGSKA (reference sequence). CDR3 sequence: CSARDPTQGSYEQYF. In nucleotides, the CDR3 is TGCAGTGCTAGAGATCCCACCCAGGGGAGCTACGAGCAGTACTTC.

Turning to this clonotype: Mismatch with germline at one junction end may stem from a read error. This chain links TRBV28 with TRBJ2-7, with D hard to call. Germline V CDR1 and CDR2: MDHEN, SYDVKM. This CDR3 region has 12 residues. CDR3 bases: TGTACCAGCAGTTTACGTTCCTACGAGCAGTACTTC. Translated, it gives CTSSLRSYEQYF.

This sequence joins TRBV12-3 or TRBV12-4 and TRBJ1-1; D is ambiguous. V lost 4 bases and J lost 5, with 14 bases in between. The CDR3 is 14 residues long. CDR3 DNA sequence: TGTGCCAGCAGTTCCGACATAATGTCTACTGAAGCTTTCTTT. It is translated as CASSSDIMSTEAFF.

With regard to this clonotype: A read error is possible here, since a much larger clone lies one base away. The V and J genes are TRBV6-6 and TRBJ1-1; no definite D call. The length of the CDR3 is 13 residues. Per germline, CDR1 MNHNY and CDR2 SVGAGI (reference sequence). V lost 8 bases and J lost 1, with 11 bases in between. CDR3 nucleotide sequence: TGTGCCAGCGCACGAGGGTCGAACACTGAAGCTTTCTTT. Translated, it gives CASARGSNTEAFF.

This clonotype was observed a handful of times. The chain combines TRBV20-1 with TRBJ2-5; D gene ambiguous. Deletions cut 0 bases from V and 1 base from J, with 12 bases between. The CDR3 covers 15 residues. The germline V gene encodes CDR1 DFQATT and CDR2 SNEGSKA (reference sequence). Written as DNA, the CDR3 is TGCAGTGCTAGAGATCTGACGGATTTCCAAGAGACCCAGTACTTC. Translating it yields CSARDLTDFQETQYF.

This clonotype was seen a handful of times. This rearrangement joins TRBV15 to TRBJ2-7; no clear D. The ends were cut back, 0 bases at V and 0 bases at J, with 9 bases in the middle. This CDR3 has 15 residues. The germline gives CDR1 LNHNV, CDR2 YYDKDF (reference sequence). CDR3 sequence: CATSRDRIASYEQYF. The CDR3 DNA sequence: TGTGCCACCAGCAGAGATAGAATAGCCTCCTACGAGCAGTACTTC.

J is TRBJ2-5 and V is TRBV3-1; D unclear. V lost 0 bases and J lost 5, with 10 bases in between. CDR3 size: 14 residues. Germline V gene lookup returns CDR1 LGHDT and CDR2 YNNKEL (reference sequence). This CDR3 reads CASSQDYAAETQYF. The CDR3 DNA reads TGTGCCAGCAGCCAAGATTATGCAGCGGAGACCCAGTACTTC.

This clonotype was seen many times. The CDR3 here is CASSSLVGYTGELFF. The CDR3, as DNA: TGTGCCAGCAGTTCACTTGTCGGGTACACCGGGGAGCTGTTTTTT. This chain uses TRBV6-6 with TRBJ2-2; D gene ambiguous. Trimming left V 4 bases short and J 3 bases short, with 12 bases between. This CDR3 has 15 amino acids. CDR1 and CDR2 (germline): MNHNY, SVGAGI (reference sequence).

This rearrangement joins TRBV7-2 to TRBJ2-5; 8 bases are a match to TRBD2. Trimming at V came to 0 bases and at J to 0 bases, leaving 3 bases not matched to a gene. Germline V gene sequence: CDR1 SGHTA, CDR2 FQGNSA. CDR3 length: 16 residues. CDR3 DNA sequence: TGTGCCAGCAGCTTAGCAGGTAGCGGGGACCAAGAGACCCAGTACTTC. Protein sequence: CASSLAGSGDQETQYF.

As concerns this clonotype: At one end, the junction sequence differs from germline, possibly due to a read error. The chain has TRBV24-1 and TRBJ1-2; the match to TRBD1 covers 7 bases. CDR1 is KGHDR and CDR2 is SFDVKD in the germline V gene. The CDR3 sequence is 15 residues long. In DNA form, the CDR3 reads TGTGCCACCCGGGCCTCAGGGGGTGCTAACTATTGCTACACCTTC. It yields the protein CATRASGGANYCYTF.